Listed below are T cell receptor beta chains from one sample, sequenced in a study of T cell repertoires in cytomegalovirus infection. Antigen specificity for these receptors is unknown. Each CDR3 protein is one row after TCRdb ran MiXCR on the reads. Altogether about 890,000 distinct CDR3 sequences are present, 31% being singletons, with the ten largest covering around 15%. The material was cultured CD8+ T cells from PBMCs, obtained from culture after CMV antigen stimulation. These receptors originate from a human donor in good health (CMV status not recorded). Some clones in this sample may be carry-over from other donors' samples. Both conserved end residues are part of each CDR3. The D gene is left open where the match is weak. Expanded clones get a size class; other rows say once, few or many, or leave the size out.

CDR3 protein: CASSMRGDTEAFF; CDR3 DNA: TGTGCCAGTAGTATGAGGGGTGACACTGAAGCTTTCTTT; V gene: TRBV19; D gene: .; J gene: TRBJ1-1; clone size: .
CDR3 protein: CASSPTSGAEIQYF; CDR3 DNA: TGTGCCAGCAGTCCGACTAGCGGGGCTGAGATCCAGTACTTC; V gene: TRBV27; D gene: TRBD2; J gene: TRBJ2-5; clone size: .
CDR3 protein: CASSLEAFLNTEAFF; CDR3 DNA: TGTGCCAGCAGCTTGGAGGCCTTTTTGAACACTGAAGCTTTCTTT; V gene: TRBV5-3; D gene: .; J gene: TRBJ1-1; clone size: .
CDR3 protein: CASSIAGGLHYNEQFF; CDR3 DNA: TGTGCCAGCAGCATAGCGGGGGGGCTCCACTACAATGAGCAGTTCTTC; V gene: TRBV7-2; D gene: TRBD2; J gene: TRBJ2-1; clone size: many
CDR3 protein: CASDRGKGWNEQFF; CDR3 DNA: TGTGCCAGCGACAGGGGAAAGGGTTGGAATGAGCAGTTCTTC; V gene: TRBV6-2/TRBV6-3; D gene: TRBD1; J gene: TRBJ2-1; clone size: .
CDR3 protein: CASSTEGAGVNEQFF; CDR3 DNA: TGTGCCAGCAGCACAGAGGGAGCGGGGGTGAATGAGCAGTTCTTC; V gene: TRBV7-4; D gene: TRBD2; J gene: TRBJ2-1; clone size: .
CDR3 protein: CASSQVGRGGWDTQYF; CDR3 DNA: TGCGCCAGCAGCCAAGTAGGGCGGGGGGGCTGGGATACGCAGTATTTT; V gene: TRBV4-1; D gene: TRBD2; J gene: TRBJ2-3; clone size: few
CDR3 protein: CASSISGTNQETQYF; CDR3 DNA: TGTGCCAGCAGTATTTCCGGGACTAATCAAGAGACCCAGTACTTC; V gene: TRBV27; D gene: TRBD2; J gene: TRBJ2-5; clone size: .
CDR3 protein: CASSPGGEKDTQYF; CDR3 DNA: TGCGCCAGCAGCCCGGGGGGGGAGAAAGATACGCAGTATTTT; V gene: TRBV4-1; D gene: TRBD2; J gene: TRBJ2-3; clone size: few
CDR3 protein: CASSQEDFSHVSKETQYF; CDR3 DNA: TGTGCCAGCAGCCAAGAGGATTTTTCCCACGTGTCGAAAGAGACCCAGTACTTC; V gene: TRBV4-2; D gene: .; J gene: TRBJ2-5; clone size: .
CDR3 protein: CATNRDSSSYNEQFF; CDR3 DNA: TGTGCCACAAACCGGGACTCGAGCTCCTACAATGAGCAGTTCTTC; V gene: TRBV19; D gene: .; J gene: TRBJ2-1; clone size: .
CDR3 protein: CASSLVQGHGYTF; CDR3 DNA: TGTGCCAGCAGCTTAGTGCAGGGGCATGGCTACACCTTC; V gene: TRBV7-3; D gene: .; J gene: TRBJ1-2; clone size: .
CDR3 protein: CASSSGLAGGGIRYF; CDR3 DNA: TGTGCCAGCAGCTCCGGACTAGCGGGGGGTGGAATCAGGTATTTT; V gene: TRBV7-9; D gene: TRBD2; J gene: TRBJ2-3; clone size: .
CDR3 protein: CASSLEAISYNEQFF; CDR3 DNA: TGTGCCAGCAGCTTAGAGGCCATCTCCTACAATGAGCAGTTCTTC; V gene: TRBV7-9; D gene: .; J gene: TRBJ2-1; clone size: .
CDR3 protein: CASRMTSLNEQFF; CDR3 DNA: TGTGCCAGTAGAATGACATCCCTCAATGAGCAGTTCTTC; V gene: TRBV19; D gene: .; J gene: TRBJ2-1; clone size: .
CDR3 protein: CSARDLLAGAADTQYF; CDR3 DNA: TGCAGTGCTAGAGATCTACTAGCGGGGGCCGCGGATACGCAGTATTTT; V gene: TRBV20-1; D gene: TRBD2; J gene: TRBJ2-3; clone size: .
CDR3 protein: CASSFQGQGYEQYF; CDR3 DNA: TGTGCCAGCAGTTTTCAGGGACAGGGCTACGAGCAGTACTTC; V gene: TRBV12-3/TRBV12-4; D gene: TRBD1; J gene: TRBJ2-7; clone size: many
CDR3 protein: CASRPFINTGELFF; CDR3 DNA: TGTGCCAGCAGGCCATTTATTAACACCGGGGAGCTGTTTTTT; V gene: TRBV12-3/TRBV12-4; D gene: .; J gene: TRBJ2-2; clone size: .
CDR3 protein: CASSAQGGGTAVPEAFF; CDR3 DNA: TGTGCCAGCAGCGCTCAGGGGGGGGGGACAGCCGTTCCGGAAGCTTTCTTT; V gene: TRBV9; D gene: TRBD1; J gene: TRBJ1-1; clone size: few
CDR3 protein: CASSLRGLAGNTIYF; CDR3 DNA: TGTGCCAGCAGCTTAAGGGGCTTGGCTGGAAACACCATATATTTT; V gene: TRBV7-8; D gene: .; J gene: TRBJ1-3; clone size: many